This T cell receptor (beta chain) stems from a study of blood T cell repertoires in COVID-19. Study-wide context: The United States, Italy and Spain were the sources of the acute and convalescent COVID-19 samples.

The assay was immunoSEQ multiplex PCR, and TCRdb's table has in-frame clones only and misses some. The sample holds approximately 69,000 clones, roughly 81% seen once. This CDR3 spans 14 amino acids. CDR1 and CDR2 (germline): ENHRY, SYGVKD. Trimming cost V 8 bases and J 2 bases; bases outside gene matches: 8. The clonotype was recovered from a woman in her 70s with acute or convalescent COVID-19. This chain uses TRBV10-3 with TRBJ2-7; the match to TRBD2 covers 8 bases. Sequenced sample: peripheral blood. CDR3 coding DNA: TGTGCCATCTCGTTTCGGGAGGGACCCTACGAGCAGTACTTC. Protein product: CAISFREGPYEQYF.